This TCR beta chain was found in a study of cytomegalovirus exposure and HLA in healthy donors. Turning to the study itself: Across a few hundred genotyped donors, about 80% landed in the Caucasian-associated ancestry cluster.

Regarding this clone: The antigen is undetermined.

Findings of the study overall: Immune exposure data for these donors was limited to CMV serostatus.

In germline, CDR1 is MNHNS, CDR2 SASEGT. V was clipped by 1 base and J by 9 bases; unmatched bases: 7. This CDR3 region has 16 residues. The primer mix had 60 Vbeta and 13 Jbeta primers. Generated by immunoSEQ multiplex PCR, the TCRdb table keeps only in-frame clones and is missing some. Here the sample spans about 130,000 clones, about 74% being singletons. The chain employs TRBV6-1 and TRBJ1-6; 9 bases align to TRBD1. Sequencing input: PBMCs. The clonotype was recovered from a woman between 45 and 65 years old in good health and CMV-seropositive. CDR3: CASSEELGTGSSPLHF. The CDR3 nucleotides are TGTGCCAGCAGTGAAGAACTCGGGACAGGGAGTTCACCCCTCCACTTT.